This TCR beta chain was obtained from a study of radiation and T cells in renal cell carcinoma. Using immunoSEQ multiplex PCR, the repertoire was profiled, and TCRdb retains in-frame clones only, with some absent. The repertoire holds roughly 9,300 clones, with 63% as singletons. Study-wide points: Irradiated tumors had higher TCR clonality than control tumors.

Points on this clone: What it recognizes is unknown.

The CDR3 loop spans 13 amino acids. V lost 0 bases, J lost 9 bases, and 11 bases lay in between. From germline, CDR1 is SGHTA and CDR2 FQGNSA. Noted treatment: 15 Gy SBRT to primary tumor, nephrectomy 4 weeks later. Clear cell pathology was present in this patient's renal cell carcinoma. The source was tumor tissue, collected from a patient whose treatment included radiotherapy and nephrectomy. This TCR derives from a woman between 45 and 65 years old with renal cell carcinoma. This chain connects TRBV7-2 to TRBJ2-5; D is perhaps TRBD1 or TRBD2 (7 bases each). The CDR3, as DNA: TGTGCCAGCAGCTTAGCGACAGGGAGGGCCCAGTACTTC. This codes for CASSLATGRAQYF.